This TCR beta chain was identified during a study of blood T cell repertoires in COVID-19. Study-wide context: Italy, Spain and the United States were the sources of the convalescent and acute COVID-19 samples.

The germline V and J ends were trimmed by 1 base and 0 bases, with 7 bases remaining between them. The CDR3 covers 15 residues. CDR1 and CDR2 from the germline V gene are LNHDA and SQIVND (reference sequence). The table came from immunoSEQ multiplex PCR; TCRdb's copy has only in-frame clones and leaves some out. The sample carries fewer than 200,000 clones, around nine tenths recorded once. Followed over time, Seattle patients had been enrolled while infection was active. Sequenced input: peripheral blood. V and J are TRBV19 and TRBJ2-4; D ambiguous. This sequence was found in a woman in her 70s with COVID-19, enrolled during active disease. DNA of the CDR3: TGTGCCAGTAGTATAGGGGCAGTAGCCAAAAACATTCAGTACTTC. Translation: CASSIGAVAKNIQYF.